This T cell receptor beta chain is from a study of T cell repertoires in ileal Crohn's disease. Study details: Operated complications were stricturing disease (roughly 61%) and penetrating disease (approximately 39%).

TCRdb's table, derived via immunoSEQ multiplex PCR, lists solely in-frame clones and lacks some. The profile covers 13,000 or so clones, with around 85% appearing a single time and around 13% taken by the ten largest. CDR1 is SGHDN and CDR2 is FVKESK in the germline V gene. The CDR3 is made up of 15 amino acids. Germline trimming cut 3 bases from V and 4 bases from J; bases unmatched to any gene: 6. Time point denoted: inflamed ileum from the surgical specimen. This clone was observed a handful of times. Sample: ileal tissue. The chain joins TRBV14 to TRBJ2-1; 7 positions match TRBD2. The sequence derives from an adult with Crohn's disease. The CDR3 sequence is CASSQIAGAYNEQFF. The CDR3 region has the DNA TGTGCCAGCAGCCAGATAGCGGGCGCTTACAATGAGCAGTTCTTC. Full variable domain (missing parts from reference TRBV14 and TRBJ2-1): EAGVTQFPSHSVIEKGQTVTLRCDPISGHDNLYWYRRVMGKEIKFLLHFVKESKQDESGMPNNRFLAERTGGTYSTLKVQPAELEDSGVYFCASSQIAGAYNEQFFGPGTRLTVL.